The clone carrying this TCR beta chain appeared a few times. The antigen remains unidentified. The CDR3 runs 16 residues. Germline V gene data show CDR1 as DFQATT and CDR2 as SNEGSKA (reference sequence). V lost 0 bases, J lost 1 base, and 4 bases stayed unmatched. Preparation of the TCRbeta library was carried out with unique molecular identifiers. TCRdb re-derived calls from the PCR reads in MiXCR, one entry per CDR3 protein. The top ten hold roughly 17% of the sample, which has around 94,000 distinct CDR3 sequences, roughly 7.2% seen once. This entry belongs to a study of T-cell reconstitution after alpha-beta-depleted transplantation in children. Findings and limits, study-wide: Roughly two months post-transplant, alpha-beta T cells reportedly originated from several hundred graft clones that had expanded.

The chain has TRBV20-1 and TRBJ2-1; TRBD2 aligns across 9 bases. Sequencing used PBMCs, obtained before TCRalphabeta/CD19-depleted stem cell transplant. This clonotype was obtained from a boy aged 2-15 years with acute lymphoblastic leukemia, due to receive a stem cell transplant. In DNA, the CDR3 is TGCAGTGCTAGAGATCCCCTAGCGGGGTCCTACAATGAGCAGTTCTTC. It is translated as CSARDPLAGSYNEQFF.